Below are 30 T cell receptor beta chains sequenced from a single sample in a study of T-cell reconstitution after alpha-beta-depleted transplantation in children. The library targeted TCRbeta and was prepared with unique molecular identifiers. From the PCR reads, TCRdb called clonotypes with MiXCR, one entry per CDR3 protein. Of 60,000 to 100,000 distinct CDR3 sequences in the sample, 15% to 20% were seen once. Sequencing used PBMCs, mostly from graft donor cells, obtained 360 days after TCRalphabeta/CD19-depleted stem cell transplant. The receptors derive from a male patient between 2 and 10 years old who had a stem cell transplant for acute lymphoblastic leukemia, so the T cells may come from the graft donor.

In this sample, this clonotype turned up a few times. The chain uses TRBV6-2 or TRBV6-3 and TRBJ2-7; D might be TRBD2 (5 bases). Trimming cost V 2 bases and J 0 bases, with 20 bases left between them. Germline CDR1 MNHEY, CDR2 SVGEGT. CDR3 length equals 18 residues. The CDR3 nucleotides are TGTGCCAGCAGTTACCGGACTTTCGGGTATGGGAACTCCTACGAGCAGTACTTC. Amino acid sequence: CASSYRTFGYGNSYEQYF.

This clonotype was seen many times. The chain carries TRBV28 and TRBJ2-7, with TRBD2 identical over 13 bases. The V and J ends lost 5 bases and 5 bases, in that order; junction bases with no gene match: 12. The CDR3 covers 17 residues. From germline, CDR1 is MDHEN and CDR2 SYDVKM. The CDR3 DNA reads TGTGCCAGCAGTCTCACCCGGACTAGCGGGAGTACAAACGAGCAGTACTTC. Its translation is CASSLTRTSGSTNEQYF.

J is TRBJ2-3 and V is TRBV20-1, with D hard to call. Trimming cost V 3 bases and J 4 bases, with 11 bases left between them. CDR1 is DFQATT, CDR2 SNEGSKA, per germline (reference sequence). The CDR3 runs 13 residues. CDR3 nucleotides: TGCAGTGCTAGGGGTCTGTTAGCAGATACGCAGTATTTT. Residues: CSARGLLADTQYF.

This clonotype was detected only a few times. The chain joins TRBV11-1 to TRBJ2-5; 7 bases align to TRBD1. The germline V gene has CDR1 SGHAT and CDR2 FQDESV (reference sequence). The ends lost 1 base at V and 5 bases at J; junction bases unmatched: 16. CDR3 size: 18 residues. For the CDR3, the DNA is TGTGCCAGCAGCTTAGGGCTCTGGGACAGACGGAAGTTGGAGACCCAGTACTTC. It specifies CASSLGLWDRRKLETQYF. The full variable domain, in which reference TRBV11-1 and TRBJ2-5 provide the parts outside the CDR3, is EAEVAQSPRYKITEKSQAVAFWCDPISGHATLYWYRQILGQGPELLVQFQDESVVDDSQLPKDRFSAERLKGVDSTLKIQPAELGDSAMYLCASSLGLWDRRKLETQYFGPGTRLLVL.

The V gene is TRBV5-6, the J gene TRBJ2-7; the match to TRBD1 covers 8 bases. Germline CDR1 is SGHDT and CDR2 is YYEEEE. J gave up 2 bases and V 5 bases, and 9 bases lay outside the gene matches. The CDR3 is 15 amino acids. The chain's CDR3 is CASREAGTGTYEQYF. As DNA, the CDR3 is TGTGCCAGCAGGGAGGCCGGGACAGGAACCTACGAGCAGTACTTC.

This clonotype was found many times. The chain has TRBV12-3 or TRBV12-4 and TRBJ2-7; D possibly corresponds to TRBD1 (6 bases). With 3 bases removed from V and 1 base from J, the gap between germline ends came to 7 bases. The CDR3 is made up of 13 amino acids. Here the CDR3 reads CASSFTGSYEQYF. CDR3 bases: TGTGCCAGCAGTTTTACAGGGTCCTACGAGCAGTACTTC.

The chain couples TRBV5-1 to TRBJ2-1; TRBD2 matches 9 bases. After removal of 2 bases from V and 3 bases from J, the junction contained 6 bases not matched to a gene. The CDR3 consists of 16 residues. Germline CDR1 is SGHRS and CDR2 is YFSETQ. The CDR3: CASSFLAGTFYNEQFF. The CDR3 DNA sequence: TGCGCCAGCAGCTTTCTAGCGGGAACCTTCTACAATGAGCAGTTCTTC.

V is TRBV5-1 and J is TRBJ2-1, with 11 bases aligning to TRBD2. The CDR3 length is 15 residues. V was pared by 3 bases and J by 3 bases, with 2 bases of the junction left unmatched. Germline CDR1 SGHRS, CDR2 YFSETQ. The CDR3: CASSSGLADYNEQFF. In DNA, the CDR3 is TGCGCCAGCAGCTCGGGACTAGCGGACTACAATGAGCAGTTCTTC. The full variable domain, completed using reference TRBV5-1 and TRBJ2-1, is KAGVTQTPRYLIKTRGQQVTLSCSPISGHRSVSWYQQTPGQGLQFLFEYFSETQRNKGNFPGRFSGRQFSNSRSEMNVSTLELGDSALYLCASSSGLADYNEQFFGPGTRLTVL.

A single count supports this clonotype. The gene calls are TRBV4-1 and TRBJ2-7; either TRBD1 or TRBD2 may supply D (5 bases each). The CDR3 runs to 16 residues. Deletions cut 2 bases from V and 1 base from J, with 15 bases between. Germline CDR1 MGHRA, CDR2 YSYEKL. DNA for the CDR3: TGCGCCAGCAGCCAAACCCCGTGGGGGATTTCCTACGAGCAGTACTTC. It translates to CASSQTPWGISYEQYF.

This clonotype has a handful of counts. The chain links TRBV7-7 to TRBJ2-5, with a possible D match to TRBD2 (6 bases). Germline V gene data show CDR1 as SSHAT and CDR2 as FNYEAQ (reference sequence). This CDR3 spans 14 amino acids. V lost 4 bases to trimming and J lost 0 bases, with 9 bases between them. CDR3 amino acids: CASSSGTYQETQYF. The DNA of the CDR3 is TGTGCCAGCAGCTCTGGGACTTACCAAGAGACCCAGTACTTC.

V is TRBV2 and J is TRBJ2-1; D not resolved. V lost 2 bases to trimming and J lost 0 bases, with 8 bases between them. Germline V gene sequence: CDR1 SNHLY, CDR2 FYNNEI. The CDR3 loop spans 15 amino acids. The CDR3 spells CASSELLSSYNEQFF. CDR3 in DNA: TGTGCCAGCAGTGAACTCTTAAGCTCCTACAATGAGCAGTTCTTC.

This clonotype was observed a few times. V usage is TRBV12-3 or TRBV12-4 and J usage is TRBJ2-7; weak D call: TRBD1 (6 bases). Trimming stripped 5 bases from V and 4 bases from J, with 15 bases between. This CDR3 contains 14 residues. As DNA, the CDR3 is TGTGCCAGCAGTGGGACACTTCCTCGGTACGAGCAGTACTTC. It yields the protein CASSGTLPRYEQYF.

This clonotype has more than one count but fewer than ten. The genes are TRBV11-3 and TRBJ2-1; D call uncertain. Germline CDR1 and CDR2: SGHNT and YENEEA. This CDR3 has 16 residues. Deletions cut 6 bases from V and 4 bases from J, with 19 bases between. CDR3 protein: CASRWVFSRRYNEQFF. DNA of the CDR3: TGTGCCAGCAGGTGGGTCTTTTCACGTCGGTACAATGAGCAGTTCTTC. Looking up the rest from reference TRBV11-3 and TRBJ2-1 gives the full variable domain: EAGVVQSPRYKIIEKKQPVAFWCNPISGHNTLYWYLQNLGQGPELLIRYENEEAVDDSQLPKDRFSAERLKGVDSTLKIQPAELGDSAVYLCASRWVFSRRYNEQFFGPGTRLTVL.

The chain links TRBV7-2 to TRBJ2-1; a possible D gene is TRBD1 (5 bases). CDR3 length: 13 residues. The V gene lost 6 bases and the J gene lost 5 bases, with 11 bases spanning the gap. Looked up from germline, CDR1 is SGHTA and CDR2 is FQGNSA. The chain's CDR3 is CASRYTGNNEQFF. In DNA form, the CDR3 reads TGTGCCAGCAGGTACACAGGAAACAATGAGCAGTTCTTC.

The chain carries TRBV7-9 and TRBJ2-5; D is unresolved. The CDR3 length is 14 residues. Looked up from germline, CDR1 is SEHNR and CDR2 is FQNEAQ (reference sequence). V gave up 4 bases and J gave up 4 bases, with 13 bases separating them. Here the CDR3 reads CASSWTATRETQYF. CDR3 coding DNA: TGTGCCAGCAGCTGGACGGCCACCAGAGAGACCCAGTACTTC.

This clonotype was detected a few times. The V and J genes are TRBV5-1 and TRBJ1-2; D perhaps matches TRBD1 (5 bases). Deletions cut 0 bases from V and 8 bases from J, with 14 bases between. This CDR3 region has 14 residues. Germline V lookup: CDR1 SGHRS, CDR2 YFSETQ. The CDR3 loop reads CASSLERRESGYTF. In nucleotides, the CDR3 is TGCGCCAGCAGCTTGGAGCGCAGGGAAAGCGGCTACACCTTC.

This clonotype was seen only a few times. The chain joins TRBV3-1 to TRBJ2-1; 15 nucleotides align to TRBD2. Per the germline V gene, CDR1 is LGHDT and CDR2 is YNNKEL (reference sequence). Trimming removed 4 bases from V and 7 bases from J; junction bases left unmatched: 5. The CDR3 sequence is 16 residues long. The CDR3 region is CASSRGLAGGVNEQFF. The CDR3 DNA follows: TGTGCCAGCAGCCGGGGACTAGCGGGAGGAGTTAATGAGCAGTTCTTC.

As DNA, the CDR3 is TGCGAACAACAGGGAGAGACCCAGTACTTC. Translating it yields CEQQGETQYF. The V call is TRBV10-2, the J call TRBJ2-5, with D perhaps matching TRBD1 (6 bases). CDR1 and CDR2 from the germline V gene are WSHSY and SAAADI. The CDR3 sequence is 10 residues long.

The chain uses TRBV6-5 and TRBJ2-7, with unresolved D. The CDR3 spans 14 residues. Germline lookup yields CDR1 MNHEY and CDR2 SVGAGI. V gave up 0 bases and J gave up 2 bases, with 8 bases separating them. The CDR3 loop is CASSYSNHPYEQYF. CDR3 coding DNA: TGTGCCAGCAGTTACTCGAACCACCCCTACGAGCAGTACTTC.

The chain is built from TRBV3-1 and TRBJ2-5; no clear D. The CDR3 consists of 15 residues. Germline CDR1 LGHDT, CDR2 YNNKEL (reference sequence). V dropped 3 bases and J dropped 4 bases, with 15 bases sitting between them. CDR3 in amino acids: CASSQRPPARETQYF. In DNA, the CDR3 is TGTGCCAGCAGCCAGAGACCCCCCGCAAGAGAGACCCAGTACTTC.

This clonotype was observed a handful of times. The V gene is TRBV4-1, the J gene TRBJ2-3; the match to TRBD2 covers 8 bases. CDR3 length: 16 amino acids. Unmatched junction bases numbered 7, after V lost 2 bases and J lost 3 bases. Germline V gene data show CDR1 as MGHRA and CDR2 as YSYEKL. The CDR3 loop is CASSQISGKGTDTQYF. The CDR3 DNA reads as TGCGCCAGCAGCCAAATTAGCGGGAAGGGGACAGATACGCAGTATTTT.

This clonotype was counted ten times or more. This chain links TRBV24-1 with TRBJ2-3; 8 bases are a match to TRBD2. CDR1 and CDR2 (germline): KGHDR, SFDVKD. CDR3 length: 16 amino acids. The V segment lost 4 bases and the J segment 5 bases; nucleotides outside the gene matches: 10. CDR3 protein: CATSDPTGGEKDTQYF. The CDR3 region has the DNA TGTGCCACCAGTGACCCTACGGGAGGGGAAAAAGATACGCAGTATTTT.

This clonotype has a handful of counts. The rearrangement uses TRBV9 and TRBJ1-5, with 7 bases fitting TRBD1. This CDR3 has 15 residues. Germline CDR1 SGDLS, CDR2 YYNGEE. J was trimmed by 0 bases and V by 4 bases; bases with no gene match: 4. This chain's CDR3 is CASSRGRSSNQPQHF. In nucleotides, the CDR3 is TGTGCCAGCAGCAGGGGGCGCTCTAGCAATCAGCCCCAGCATTTT.

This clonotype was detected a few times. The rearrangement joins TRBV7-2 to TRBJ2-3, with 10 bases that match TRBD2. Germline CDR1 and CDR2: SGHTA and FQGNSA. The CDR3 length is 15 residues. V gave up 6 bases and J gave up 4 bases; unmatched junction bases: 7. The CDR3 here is CASSSTSGNADTQYF. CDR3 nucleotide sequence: TGTGCCAGCAGTTCCACTAGCGGGAATGCAGATACGCAGTATTTT.

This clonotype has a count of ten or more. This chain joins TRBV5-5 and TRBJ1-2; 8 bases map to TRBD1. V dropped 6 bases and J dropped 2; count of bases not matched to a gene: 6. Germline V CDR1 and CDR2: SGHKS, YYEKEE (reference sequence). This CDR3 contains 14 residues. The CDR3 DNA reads TGTGCCAGCACCAAGGACAGGGACAACTATGGCTACACCTTC. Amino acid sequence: CASTKDRDNYGYTF.

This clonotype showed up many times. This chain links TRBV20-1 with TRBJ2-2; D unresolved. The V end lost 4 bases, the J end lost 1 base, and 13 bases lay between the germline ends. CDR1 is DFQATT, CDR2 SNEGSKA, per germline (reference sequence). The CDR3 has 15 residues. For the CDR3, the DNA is TGCAGTGCTACCCCGATAGAGGAGAACACCGGGGAGCTGTTTTTT. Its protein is CSATPIEENTGELFF.

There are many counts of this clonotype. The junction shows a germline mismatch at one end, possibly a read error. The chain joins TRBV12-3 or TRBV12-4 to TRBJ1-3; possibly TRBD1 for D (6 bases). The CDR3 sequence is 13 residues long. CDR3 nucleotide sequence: TGTGCCAGCAGTCGGACAGCCCCAGGAGTTGTGAGTTTT. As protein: CASSRTAPGVVSF.

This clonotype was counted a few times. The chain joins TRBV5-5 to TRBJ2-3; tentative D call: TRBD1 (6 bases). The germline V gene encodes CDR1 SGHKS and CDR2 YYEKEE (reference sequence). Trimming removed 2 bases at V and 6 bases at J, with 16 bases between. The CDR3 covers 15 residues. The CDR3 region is CASSFPSRQVDTQYF. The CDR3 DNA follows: TGTGCCAGCAGCTTTCCTTCGAGACAGGTGGATACGCAGTATTTT. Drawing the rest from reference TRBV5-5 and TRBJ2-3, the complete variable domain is DAGVTQSPTHLIKTRGQQVTLRCSPISGHKSVSWYQQVLGQGPQFIFQYYEKEERGRGNFPDRFSARQFPNYSSELNVNALLLGDSALYLCASSFPSRQVDTQYFGPGTRLTVL.

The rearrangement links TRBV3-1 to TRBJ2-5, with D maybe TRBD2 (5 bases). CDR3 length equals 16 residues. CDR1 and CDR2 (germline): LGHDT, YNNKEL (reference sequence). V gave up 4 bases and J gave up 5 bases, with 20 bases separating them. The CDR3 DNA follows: TGTGCCAGCAGCCCCCTAGCCGCTTCGGGCTCGGAGACCCAGTACTTC. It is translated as CASSPLAASGSETQYF.

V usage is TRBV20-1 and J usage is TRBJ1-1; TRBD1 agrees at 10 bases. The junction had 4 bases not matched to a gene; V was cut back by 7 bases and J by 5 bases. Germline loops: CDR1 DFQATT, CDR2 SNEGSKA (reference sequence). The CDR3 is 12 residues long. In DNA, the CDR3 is TGCAGTGGGTGGACAGGGGGTACTGAAGCTTTCTTT. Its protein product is CSGWTGGTEAFF.